This T cell receptor (beta chain) was found in a study of vaccination and CD4 T cells after COVID-19. This clonotype has only a few counts. The antigen is not known. Treatment here: 10-day PBMC culture with coronavirus spike peptide pools or control peptides (ViraFEST assay). Expansion of antigen-specific T cells with peptide pools by ViraFEST preceded sequencing of TCRs. Study observations and caveats: Only after vaccination were a median roughly 83% of convalescents' reactive clones seen. Convalescent patients had 304 of 307 vaccine-specific clones showing spike mono-reactivity.

Cultured CD4+ T cells had their DNA profiled by the Oncomine TCR Beta short-read assay. The source of extracted genomic DNA was cultured CD4+ T cells. One entry per CDR3 protein, called by TCRdb with MiXCR from the PCR reads. The profile shows some 15,000 distinct CDR3 sequences, 36% of them singletons. The receptor's source is a human donor who received a COVID-19 vaccine. The sequences come from CD4+ T cells from blood, cultured in vitro, collected before SARS-CoV-2 vaccination.

The CDR3 region is CASSYAIVQIYEQYF. DNA for the CDR3: TGTGCCAGCAGTTACGCCATAGTACAGATCTACGAGCAGTACTTC. The J gene is TRBJ2-7, the V gene TRBV6-5; D remains ambiguous. V gave up 2 bases and J gave up 3 bases, with 14 bases separating them. CDR3 size: 15 residues. Germline lookup yields CDR1 MNHEY and CDR2 SVGAGI.